This record looks at one T cell receptor beta chain sequence and its context. What it binds is not known. These data are taken from a study of T-cell memory formation after mild COVID-19. Study at large: The two donors had largely donor-specific TCR clusters. General study results and limits: While clones contracting from day 15 to 85 were balanced between CD4 and CD8, later expanders leaned CD4+. Mostly located in CM and EM were contracting CD4+ clones, with contracting CD8+ clones located in EMRA. A subset of responding clones appeared in pre-infection memory, suggesting cross-reactive memory joined.

In TCRdb, the 5' RACE reads were re-called with MiXCR into one record per CDR3 protein. The sample consists of about 560,000 distinct CDR3 sequences, more than 15% of them appearing once. Trimming removed 4 bases from V and 0 bases from J, with 13 bases in between. The CDR3 is made up of 17 amino acids. Germline values: CDR1 MNHEY, CDR2 SVGEGT. V usage is TRBV6-2 or TRBV6-3 and J usage is TRBJ2-6; a possible D gene is TRBD2 (6 bases). The sample consisted of PBMCs or a T cell subset sorted from them (not recorded which). This clonotype was sampled from an adult woman who had mild COVID-19 (a few samples of this study predate the infection). Cell type and time point are not known. The DNA of the CDR3 is TGTGCCAGCAGTTTTGGGGGGTACCTCTCTGGGGCCAACGTCCTGACTTTC. As protein: CASSFGGYLSGANVLTF.